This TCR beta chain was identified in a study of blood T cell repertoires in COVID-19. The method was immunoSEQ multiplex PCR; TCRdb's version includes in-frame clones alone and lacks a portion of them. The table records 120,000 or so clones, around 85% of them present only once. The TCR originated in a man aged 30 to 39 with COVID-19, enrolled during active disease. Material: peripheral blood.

CDR3 sequence (DNA): TGCGCCAGCAGCTTGGGAGGTTTAGGGGCCGCTAATGAAAAACTGTTTTTT. Translation: CASSLGGLGAANEKLFF. The chain employs TRBV5-1 and TRBJ1-4; D perhaps matches TRBD1 (5 bases). The germline V and J ends were trimmed by 0 bases and 3 bases, with 15 bases remaining between them. The CDR3 has 17 residues. The germline CDR1 and CDR2 sequences are SGHRS and YFSETQ.